Following are 10 T cell receptor beta chains from one sample sequenced in a study of blood T cell repertoires in COVID-19. Using immunoSEQ multiplex PCR, the repertoire was profiled, and TCRdb retains in-frame clones only, with some absent. Of roughly 200,000 clones listed, about 76% are singletons. Material: peripheral blood. These receptors all stem from a woman in her 40s with COVID-19, enrolled during active disease.

This chain connects TRBV6-6 to TRBJ1-5; possible D gene TRBD1, 6 bases. This CDR3 has 15 amino acids. Germline V lookup: CDR1 MNHNY, CDR2 SVGAGI (reference sequence). Trimming removed 5 bases from V and 0 bases from J, with 11 bases in between. CDR3 protein: CASSLGQYSNQPQHF. The CDR3 region has the DNA TGTGCCAGCAGTCTCGGACAGTATAGCAATCAGCCCCAGCATTTT.

J is TRBJ2-7 and V is TRBV3-1 (or the pseudogene TRBV3-2); TRBD2 matches at 16 bases. Germline V gene lookup returns CDR1 LGHDT and CDR2 YNNKEL (reference sequence). The CDR3 has 18 residues. The V gene end was trimmed by 3 bases and the J gene end by 2 bases; junction bases not matched to a gene: 7. CDR3: CASSQGTSGRGFTYEQYF. CDR3 nucleotide sequence: TGTGCCAGCAGCCAGGGGACTAGCGGGAGGGGTTTCACCTACGAGCAGTACTTC.

The gene calls are TRBV7-9 and TRBJ2-1; 10 nucleotides agree with TRBD1. Germline CDR1 SEHNR, CDR2 FQNEAQ (reference sequence). V lost 4 bases and J lost 1; bases outside the gene matches: 4. The length of the CDR3 is 16 residues. The CDR3 DNA follows: TGTGCCAGCAGCTCCCCGGGACAGGGGTCCTACAATGAGCAGTTCTTC. It translates to CASSSPGQGSYNEQFF.

The chain couples TRBV18 to TRBJ1-1, with D perhaps matching TRBD1 (5 bases). CDR1 KGHSH and CDR2 LQKENI come from the germline V gene. V was pared by 5 bases and J by 3 bases, with 10 bases between. The CDR3 is 13 amino acids. This CDR3 is CASSRTGDTEAFF. The CDR3 DNA is TGTGCCAGCTCAAGGACGGGGGACACTGAAGCTTTCTTT.

The rearrangement uses TRBV6-5 and TRBJ2-7; a weak D match, TRBD1 (6 bases). Germline CDR1 MNHEY, CDR2 SVGAGI. This CDR3 spans 13 amino acids. V lost 6 bases and J lost 3, with 12 bases in between. The CDR3 bases are TGTGCCAGCAGACGGGACATGCTCTACGAGCAGTACTTC. Its protein is CASRRDMLYEQYF.

The chain links TRBV7-8 to TRBJ2-7, with 10 bases identical to TRBD2. The V and J ends lost 6 bases and 4 bases, in that order; junction bases with no gene match: 9. Germline values: CDR1 SGHVS, CDR2 FQNEAQ. The CDR3 totals 15 residues. The CDR3 nucleotides read TGTGCCAGCAGTATATCCGGGACTAGCGAATACGAGCAGTACTTC. Translating it yields CASSISGTSEYEQYF.

This clone was seen many times. The chain has TRBV7-9 and TRBJ2-7, with 10 bases aligning to TRBD1. The CDR3 is 14 residues long. V gave up 5 bases and J gave up 5 bases; unmatched junction bases: 6. Germline CDR1 reads SEHNR; CDR2 reads FQNEAQ (reference sequence). The DNA of the CDR3 is TGTGCCAGCAGCACCCGACAGGGGGCAGACGAGCAGTACTTC. Protein sequence: CASSTRQGADEQYF.

This clone was detected once. This chain joins TRBV15 and TRBJ2-6, with D uncertain. The CDR3 runs 15 residues. Germline lookup yields CDR1 LNHNV and CDR2 YYDKDF (reference sequence). Between the trimmed V and J ends, which lost 0 bases and 4 bases, there was a span of 7 bases. The DNA of the CDR3 is TGTGCCACCAGCAGAGATGGCTCCGGGGCCAACGTCCTGACTTTC. Translating it yields CATSRDGSGANVLTF.

The CDR3 DNA reads TGTGCCAGCAGTGAATTTGAAGGAGTCTACGAGCAGTACTTC. It encodes CASSEFEGVYEQYF. The chain joins TRBV6-1 to TRBJ2-7, with D hard to call. The CDR3 sequence is 14 residues long. V lost 2 bases to trimming and J lost 3 bases, with 11 bases between them. Germline assignment: CDR1 MNHNS and CDR2 SASEGT.

The chain is built from TRBV6-6 and TRBJ1-5; TRBD1 is a possible D gene (6 bases). This CDR3 region has 15 residues. Deletions cut 7 bases from V and 1 base from J, with 14 bases between. Germline V gene sequence: CDR1 MNHNY, CDR2 SVGAGI (reference sequence). CDR3 amino acids: CASTKTGQSNQPQHF. CDR3 DNA: TGTGCCAGCACCAAAACCGGACAGAGCAATCAGCCCCAGCATTTT.